This T cell receptor (beta chain) was found in a study of PD-1 blockade in classical Hodgkin lymphoma. Across the whole study: Nivolumab dosing for patients was 3 mg/kg, administered intravenously every 2 weeks.

Turning to this clone: Its antigen is not known.

All patients experienced relapse after autologous stem cell transplantation, and brentuximab vedotin exposure was variable. Profiled with immunoSEQ multiplex PCR; TCRdb holds only in-frame clones, not every one. This table holds some 30,000 clones, roughly 71% found once. Germline values: CDR1 GTSNPN, CDR2 SVGIG (reference sequence). V was shortened by 0 bases and J by 0 bases, with 18 bases between the two germline ends. This CDR3 is built from 18 residues. Notes on the study in general: Repertoire differences have undefined causes, possibly disease activity or prior therapy. Complete responders' diversity at baseline resembled that of newly diagnosed patients. Diminished baseline TCR diversity has been reported in newly diagnosed patients relative to healthy donors.

The sequencing used peripheral blood mononuclear cells (PBMCs), collected before the second cycle of nivolumab. The receptor's source is a human donor with classical Hodgkin lymphoma. V gene TRBV30 combines with J gene TRBJ1-5; TRBD1 is a possible D gene (6 bases). CDR3 amino acids: CAWSVSLTGLYSNQPQHF. The CDR3, as DNA: TGTGCCTGGAGTGTCTCTCTGACAGGACTGTATAGCAATCAGCCCCAGCATTTT.